Below are 27 T cell receptor beta chains sequenced from a single sample in a study of CD8 T cells in ankylosing spondylitis. Notes on the study in general: For ankylosing spondylitis blood, a TCR beta motif of several highly homologous variants appeared characteristic.

Their antigens are not known. TCRdb itself ran the 5' RACE reads through MiXCR, one entry per CDR3 protein. Of 500,000 or so distinct CDR3 sequences listed, 5.3% are singletons. Sequenced sample: blood, either unsorted or a sorted T cell fraction (not recorded which). Receptors originate from a male donor with ankylosing spondylitis.

In its sample, this clonotype was seen many times. V usage is TRBV24-1 and J usage is TRBJ1-5; D gene ambiguous. The CDR3 consists of 14 residues. The germline V and J ends were trimmed by 2 bases and 7 bases, with 11 bases remaining between them. The germline gives CDR1 KGHDR, CDR2 SFDVKD. In nucleotides, the CDR3 is TGTGCCACCAGTGATTCATCGGGGAGACAGCCCCAGCATTTT. Residues: CATSDSSGRQPQHF.

The table lists this clonotype with a few counts. The chain combines TRBV27 with TRBJ2-1; 10 bases agree with TRBD2. CDR3 size: 16 residues. The V gene end was trimmed by 6 bases and the J gene end by 5 bases; junction bases not matched to a gene: 10. Germline CDR1 is MNHEY and CDR2 is SMNVEV (reference sequence). CDR3 loop: CASSRGTSGNNNEQFF. In nucleotides, the CDR3 is TGTGCCAGCAGCCGGGGAACTAGCGGGAATAACAATGAGCAGTTCTTC.

Ten or more counts support this clonotype. The genes are TRBV12-3 or TRBV12-4 and TRBJ1-6, with D unresolved. Trimming took 2 bases from V and 10 from J, leaving 15 bases between them. This CDR3 has 15 amino acids. The CDR3 is CASSLRGLVGSPLHF. In DNA, the CDR3 is TGTGCCAGCAGTTTACGGGGTTTGGTTGGCTCACCCCTCCACTTT.

This clonotype was observed many times. The chain links TRBV20-1 to TRBJ2-1; a possible D gene is TRBD2 (6 bases). Germline-derived CDR1 and CDR2 are DFQATT and SNEGSKA (reference sequence). Deletions cut 0 bases from V and 8 bases from J, with 17 bases between. This CDR3 spans 15 amino acids. CDR3 coding DNA: TGCAGTGCTAGAGATCCGGCTAGCGCTTTGTATGAGCAGTTCTTC. It yields the protein CSARDPASALYEQFF.

Concerning this clonotype: A single base separates this from a much larger clone, so it may be a read error. The chain is built from TRBV18 and TRBJ2-3; D is unresolved. The V end lost 0 bases, the J end lost 0 bases, and 7 bases lay between the germline ends. Germline lookup yields CDR1 KGHSH and CDR2 LQKENI. The CDR3 spans 15 residues. CDR3 in amino acids: CASSPPSHSTDTQYF. CDR3 DNA: TGTGCCAGCTCACCACCCTCGCATAGCACAGATACGCAGTATTTT. The full variable domain, rest sourced from reference TRBV18 and TRBJ2-3, is NAGVMQNPRHLVRRRGQEARLRCSPMKGHSHVYWYRQLPEEGLKFMVYLQKENIIDESGMPKERFSAEFPKEGPSILRIQQVVRGDSAAYFCASSPPSHSTDTQYFGPGTRLTVL.

This clonotype was observed at least ten times. The chain couples TRBV7-2 to TRBJ1-2; D ambiguous. Germline lookup yields CDR1 SGHTA and CDR2 FQGNSA. With 5 bases removed from V and 8 bases from J, the gap between germline ends came to 12 bases. The CDR3 loop spans 12 amino acids. CDR3 region: CASSLDRRGYTF. In nucleotides, the CDR3 is TGTGCCAGCAGCCTAGACCGACGGGGCTACACCTTC. Full variable domain (rest looked up from reference TRBV7-2 and TRBJ1-2): GAGVSQSPSNKVTEKGKDVELRCDPISGHTALYWYRQSLGQGLEFLIYFQGNSAPDKSGLPSDRFSAERTGGSVSTLTIQRTQQEDSAVYLCASSLDRRGYTFGSGTRLTVV.

This clonotype was seen ten or more times. The V call is TRBV13, the J call TRBJ2-7; TRBD1 matches 7 bases. The CDR3 spans 15 residues. Germline V gives CDR1 PRHDT, CDR2 FYEKMQ (reference sequence). Trimming removed 1 base from V and 5 bases from J; junction bases left unmatched: 8. The CDR3 nucleotides read TGTGCCAGCAGCTTAGTTCGAGGGGGCGACCACGAGCAGTACTTC. This encodes CASSLVRGGDHEQYF. Full variable domain (rest looked up from reference TRBV13 and TRBJ2-7): AAGVIQSPRHLIKEKRETATLKCYPIPRHDTVYWYQQGPGQDPQFLISFYEKMQSDKGSIPDRFSAQQFSDYHSELNMSSLELGDSALYFCASSLVRGGDHEQYFGPGTRLTVT.

This clonotype came up many times. The CDR3 DNA sequence: TGCAGTGCTAGAGATCGAGGGACCGGCTACACCTTC. This codes for CSARDRGTGYTF. The rearrangement joins TRBV20-1 to TRBJ1-2; D is perhaps TRBD1 (5 bases). The CDR3 contains 12 residues. V lost 0 bases to trimming and J lost 8 bases, with 10 bases between them. The V gene's germline CDR1 is DFQATT and CDR2 SNEGSKA (reference sequence).

In this sample, this clonotype turned up many times. The chain recombines TRBV6-6 with TRBJ1-1, with D unresolved. Trimming pared 2 bases from V and 8 bases from J, leaving 9 bases between. The CDR3 covers 12 residues. Germline values: CDR1 MNHNY, CDR2 SVGAGI (reference sequence). DNA of the CDR3: TGTGCCAGCAGTTACCCCGACGGAGAAGCTTTCTTT. It yields the protein CASSYPDGEAFF.

The chain couples TRBV7-9 to TRBJ2-7; the D gene is possibly TRBD1 (6 bases). The CDR3 has 15 amino acids. Trimming removed 3 bases at V and 4 bases at J, with 16 bases between. Germline loops: CDR1 SEHNR, CDR2 FQNEAQ (reference sequence). In nucleotides, the CDR3 is TGTGCCAGCAGCTTTCAAGCCACAGGGTTTTACGAGCAGTACTTC. Its protein is CASSFQATGFYEQYF.

The sample holds many counts of this clonotype. V and J are TRBV27 and TRBJ1-4, with 7 bases identical to TRBD1. CDR3 length: 15 residues. The V segment lost 1 base and the J segment 6 bases; nucleotides outside the gene matches: 5. CDR1 and CDR2 from the germline V gene are MNHEY and SMNVEV (reference sequence). As DNA, the CDR3 is TGTGCCAGCAGTTTATTCGGCAGGGGGGATGAAAAACTGTTTTTT. It is translated as CASSLFGRGDEKLFF.

A remark on this clonotype: A junction end diverges from the germline sequence, so it may reflect a read error. This sequence joins TRBV20-1 and TRBJ2-2; 7 bases agree with TRBD1. Germline loops: CDR1 DFQATT, CDR2 SNEGSKA (reference sequence). This CDR3 has 17 residues. In DNA form, the CDR3 reads TGCTGTGCTAGACGACAGGGATACCACCTATCTCAGGGGGAGCTGTTTTTT. The encoded protein is CCARRQGYHLSQGELFF.

This clonotype was detected ten times or more. This sequence joins TRBV5-1 and TRBJ1-2; D may be TRBD1 (5 bases). The CDR3 spans 15 residues. CDR1 SGHRS and CDR2 YFSETQ come from the germline V gene. V lost 0 bases and J lost 7, with 16 bases in between. CDR3 in amino acids: CASSLDGDRVFGYTF. DNA for the CDR3: TGCGCCAGCAGCTTGGATGGGGACCGGGTATTTGGCTACACCTTC.

This clonotype was counted between two and nine times. The chain couples TRBV6-6 to TRBJ2-7, with D perhaps being TRBD1 or TRBD2 (5 bases each). Germline loops: CDR1 MNHNY, CDR2 SVGAGI (reference sequence). The V gene lost 2 bases and the J gene lost 7 bases, with 12 bases spanning the gap. The CDR3 contains 13 residues. In nucleotides, the CDR3 is TGTGCCAGCAGTTACCGGGACCAAGGGGAGCAGTACTTC. Protein sequence: CASSYRDQGEQYF.

At least ten counts were recorded for this clonotype. The CDR3 nucleotides read TGTGCCAGCAGCGCCAAGACTAGTTCGGGAGGGGAGCTGTTTTTT. Its translation: CASSAKTSSGGELFF. The rearrangement joins TRBV21-1 to TRBJ2-2; the table's TRBD2 call for D was not verified on the DNA. TRBV21-1 is tagged as a pseudogene. The CDR3 has 15 residues.

This chain connects TRBV2 to TRBJ2-3; 9 bases are shared with TRBD2. CDR3 length: 15 residues. Germline CDR1 is SNHLY and CDR2 is FYNNEI. Trimming at V came to 8 bases and at J to 1 base, leaving 7 bases not matched to a gene. This CDR3 reads CASSYGGRGTDTQYF. The CDR3 bases are TGTGCCAGCTCGTACGGCGGGAGGGGCACAGATACGCAGTATTTT.

In its sample, this clonotype was seen many times. This rearrangement joins TRBV28 to TRBJ2-7, with D tentatively TRBD1 (6 bases). The CDR3 consists of 18 residues. Trimming left V 5 bases short and J 5 bases short, with 28 bases between. Per the germline V gene, CDR1 is MDHEN and CDR2 is SYDVKM. The CDR3 loop reads CASSKARGNSGIAHEQYF. The CDR3 region has the DNA TGTGCCAGCAGTAAGGCCAGGGGCAATTCTGGTATAGCCCACGAGCAGTACTTC.

This clonotype has a count of ten or more. The DNA for the CDR3 is TGCAGTGCTAGAGCGGTAGAGACCCAGTACTTC. Translation gives CSARAVETQYF. The gene calls are TRBV20-1 and TRBJ2-5; D not resolved. With 1 base removed from V and 4 bases from J, the gap between germline ends came to 4 bases. Germline V gene data show CDR1 as DFQATT and CDR2 as SNEGSKA (reference sequence). This CDR3 comprises 11 residues.

This clonotype was detected ten times or more. The chain carries TRBV5-1 and TRBJ1-1; D may be TRBD1 (5 bases). Trimming took 4 bases from V and 1 from J, leaving 14 bases between them. The CDR3 is 15 residues long. Per the germline V gene, CDR1 is SGHRS and CDR2 is YFSETQ. DNA of the CDR3: TGCGCCAGCAGCGCTCAGGGACTTACGAACACTGAAGCTTTCTTT. It translates to CASSAQGLTNTEAFF.

This clonotype was observed many times. The rearrangement joins TRBV7-2 to TRBJ2-7; 8 nucleotides line up with TRBD2. This CDR3 contains 15 residues. V lost 2 bases to trimming and J lost 4 bases; unmatched junction nucleotides: 7. From germline, CDR1 is SGHTA and CDR2 FQGNSA. In DNA, the CDR3 is TGTGCCAGCAGCTTATCGGGACTAGAGGTTTACGAGCAGTACTTC. Encoded protein: CASSLSGLEVYEQYF.

This clonotype has at least ten counts. The chain combines TRBV12-3 or TRBV12-4 with TRBJ2-3; 8 bases fit TRBD2. The J segment lost 4 bases and the V segment lost 2 bases, leaving 2 bases of the junction unmatched. This CDR3 has 14 residues. In nucleotides, the CDR3 is TGTGCCAGCAGTTTAAGCGGGAGCCCAGATACGCAGTATTTT. Protein product: CASSLSGSPDTQYF.

This rearrangement joins TRBV13 to TRBJ2-7; D is uncertain. CDR3 length: 14 amino acids. V lost 3 bases, J lost 6 bases, and 15 bases lay in between. Germline V lookup: CDR1 PRHDT, CDR2 FYEKMQ (reference sequence). The CDR3 loop reads CASSFPESRGEQYF. The CDR3 coding sequence is TGTGCCAGCAGCTTTCCCGAATCTAGAGGCGAGCAGTACTTC.

There are many counts of this clonotype. The rearrangement uses TRBV11-2 and TRBJ1-3; D is possibly TRBD1 (6 bases). V lost 8 bases, J lost 0 bases, and 8 bases lay in between. Germline CDR1 SGHAT, CDR2 FQNNGV. This CDR3 region has 13 residues. The CDR3 spells CASRGPSGNTIYF. DNA of the CDR3: TGTGCCAGCCGGGGGCCCTCTGGAAACACCATATATTTT.

This clonotype was seen many times. This chain uses TRBV7-2 with TRBJ2-7; D tentatively fits TRBD1 or TRBD2 (6 bases each). Germline CDR1 is SGHTA and CDR2 is FQGNSA. The V end lost 2 bases, the J end lost 3 bases, and 11 bases lay between the germline ends. The CDR3 sequence is 14 residues long. DNA of the CDR3: TGTGCCAGCAGCTTACTGGGGGGCATCTACGAGCAGTACTTC. Protein: CASSLLGGIYEQYF.

The sample holds many counts of this clonotype. The V call is TRBV7-2, the J call TRBJ2-3, with a tentative D call TRBD1 (6 bases). Per germline, CDR1 SGHTA and CDR2 FQGNSA. The V end lost 4 bases, the J end lost 1 base, and 15 bases lay between the germline ends. The CDR3 covers 16 residues. CDR3 protein: CASSYFPAGGTDTQYF. CDR3 DNA sequence: TGTGCCAGCAGCTATTTCCCGGCAGGGGGCACAGATACGCAGTATTTT.

The sample holds many counts of this clonotype. This chain uses TRBV20-1 with TRBJ2-7, with 9 positions matching TRBD2. The CDR3 is made up of 12 amino acids. Trimming at V came to 8 bases and at J to 7 bases, leaving 9 bases not matched to a gene. The germline V gene has CDR1 DFQATT and CDR2 SNEGSKA (reference sequence). CDR3 nucleotide sequence: TGCAGTAGCGGGAGGTTGTCGCCGGAGCAGTACTTC. Its protein product is CSSGRLSPEQYF.

Many counts were recorded for this clonotype. The V and J genes are TRBV5-1 and TRBJ2-3; D ambiguous. Trimming removed 3 bases from V and 6 bases from J, with 11 bases in between. This CDR3 contains 13 residues. Per germline, CDR1 SGHRS and CDR2 YFSETQ. The CDR3 nucleotides read TGCGCCAGCAGCTCAAGTCCGGCCGATACGCAGTATTTT. Protein: CASSSSPADTQYF.